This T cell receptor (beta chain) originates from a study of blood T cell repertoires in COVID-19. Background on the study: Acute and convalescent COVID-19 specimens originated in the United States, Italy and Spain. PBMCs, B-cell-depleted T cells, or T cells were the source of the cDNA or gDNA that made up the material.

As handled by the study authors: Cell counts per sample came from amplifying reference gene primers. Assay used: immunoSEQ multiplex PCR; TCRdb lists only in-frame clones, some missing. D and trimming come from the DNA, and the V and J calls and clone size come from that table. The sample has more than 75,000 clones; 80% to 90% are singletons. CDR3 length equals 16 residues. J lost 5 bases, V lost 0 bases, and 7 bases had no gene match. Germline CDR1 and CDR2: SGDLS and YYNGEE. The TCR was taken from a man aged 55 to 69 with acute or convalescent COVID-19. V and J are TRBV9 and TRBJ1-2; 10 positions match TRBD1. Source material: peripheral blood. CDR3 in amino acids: CASSVGGQGTRYGYTF. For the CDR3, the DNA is TGTGCCAGCAGCGTAGGGGGACAGGGGACAAGATATGGCTACACCTTC.